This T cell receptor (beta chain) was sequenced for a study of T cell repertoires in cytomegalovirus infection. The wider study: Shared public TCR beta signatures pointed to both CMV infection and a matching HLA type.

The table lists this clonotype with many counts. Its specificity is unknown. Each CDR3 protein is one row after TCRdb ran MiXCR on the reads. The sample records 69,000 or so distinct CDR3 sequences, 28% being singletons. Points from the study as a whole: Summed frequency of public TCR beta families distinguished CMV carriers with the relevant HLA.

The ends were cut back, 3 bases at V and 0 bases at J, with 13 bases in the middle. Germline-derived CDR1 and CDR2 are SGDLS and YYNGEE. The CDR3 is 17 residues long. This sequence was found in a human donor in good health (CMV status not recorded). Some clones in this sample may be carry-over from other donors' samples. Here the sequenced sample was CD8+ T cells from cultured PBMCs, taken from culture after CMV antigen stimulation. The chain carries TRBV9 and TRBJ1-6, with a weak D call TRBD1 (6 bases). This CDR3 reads CASSGGQPSSYNSPLHF. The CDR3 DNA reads TGTGCCAGCAGCGGTGGACAGCCTAGCTCCTATAATTCACCCCTCCACTTT.